Described below is a single TCR beta chain sequence and its context. Antigen specificity is unknown. V dropped 6 bases and J dropped 9; count of bases not matched to a gene: 13. Looked up from germline, CDR1 is MNHNS and CDR2 is SASEGT. The CDR3 is 15 amino acids. This record comes from a study of Graves' ophthalmopathy and Graves' hyperthyroidism. General observations from the study: Detected in blood as well were most expanded thyroid clonotypes with frequency above 0.001. Discriminating ophthalmopathy from stable hyperthyroidism, a 13-signature model attained a sensitivity of about 88% and a specificity of around 81%.

Other autoimmune diseases, uncontrolled infections, pregnancy or lactation excluded patients from enrollment. Amplification targeted the TCR beta CDR3 regions, with RNA transcripts as the source material. HTBI-primed RT-PCR formed the first round, and a multiplex PCR formed the second. TCRdb re-derived calls from the multiplex PCR reads in MiXCR, one entry per CDR3 protein. The table shows hundreds of thousands of distinct CDR3 sequences, with about a fifth occurring only once. The receptor was isolated from a woman under 30 with stable Graves' hyperthyroidism. Some clones in this sample may be carry-over from other donors' samples. The rearrangement uses TRBV6-1 and TRBJ1-1; 10 bases align to TRBD1. The sample taken for sequencing was peripheral blood. CDR3 loop: CASSLGQGKGRKAFF. For the CDR3, the DNA is TGTGCCAGCAGCCTGGGACAGGGGAAGGGACGGAAAGCTTTCTTT.